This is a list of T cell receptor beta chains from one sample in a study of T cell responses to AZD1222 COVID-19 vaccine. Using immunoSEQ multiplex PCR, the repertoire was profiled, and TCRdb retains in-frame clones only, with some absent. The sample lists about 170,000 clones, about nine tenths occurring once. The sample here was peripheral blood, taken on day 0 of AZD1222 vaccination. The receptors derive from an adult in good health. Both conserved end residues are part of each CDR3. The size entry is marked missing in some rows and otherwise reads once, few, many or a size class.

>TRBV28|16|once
CASSLLTGATNEKLFF
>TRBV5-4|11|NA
CASSFNTEAFF
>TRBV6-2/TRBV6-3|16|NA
CASSLTPGQNLLEQYF
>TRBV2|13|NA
CASSELENTEAFF
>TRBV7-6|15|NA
CASSPIAGGGNEQFF
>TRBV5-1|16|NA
CASSSAWGVRGEKLFF
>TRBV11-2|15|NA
CASSLGTGLNNEQFF
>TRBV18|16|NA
CASSPEAGTTNEKLFF
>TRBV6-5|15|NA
CASSYSKRSGNTIYF
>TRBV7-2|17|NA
CASSPQGWLAGRDEQYF
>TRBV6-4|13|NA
CASSDSFVNEQFF
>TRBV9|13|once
CASSADERTEAFF
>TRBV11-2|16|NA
CASSPRTGGGAYGYTF
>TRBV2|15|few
CASSVLGARDNEQFF
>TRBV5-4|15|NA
CASSLGTGGTGELFF
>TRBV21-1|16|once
CASIRPLRGAGYGYTF
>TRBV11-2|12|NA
CASRGRGYEQYF
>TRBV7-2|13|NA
CASSPQENYGYTF
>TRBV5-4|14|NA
CASREDYSTDTQYF
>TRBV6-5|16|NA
CASSYRTSGSDQRQYF
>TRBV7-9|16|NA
CASSAGQGATNEKLFF
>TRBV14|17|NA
CASSQAASGSESYEQYF
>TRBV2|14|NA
CASSPSQASYEQYF
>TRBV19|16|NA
CASRPYLGAQVEKLFF
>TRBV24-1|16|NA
CATSAVDRLSGNTIYF
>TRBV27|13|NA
CASSLSDSGELFF
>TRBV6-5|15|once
CASGKPPGQDYGYTF
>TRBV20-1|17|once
CSASSRTSGRVVGELFF
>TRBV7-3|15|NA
CASSLRSSVVDEQFF
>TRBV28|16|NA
CASSLWGDTSRQPQHF
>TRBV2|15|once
CASSAGTGVGEKLFF
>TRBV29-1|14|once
CSVGSSGSWNEQFF
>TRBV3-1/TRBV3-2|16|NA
CASSHRTWGSTDTQYF
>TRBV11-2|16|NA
CASSPRFERPDYEQYF
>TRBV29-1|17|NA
CSAAPPGGTSSYNEQFF
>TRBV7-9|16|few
CASSLEYYPNTGELFF
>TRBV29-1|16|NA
CSVVLLAGTLSNEQFF
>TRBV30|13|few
CAWNGGGSGEQFF
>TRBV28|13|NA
CASSLVGDTEAFF
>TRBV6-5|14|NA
CASSYLTGSYEQYF
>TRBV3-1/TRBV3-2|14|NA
CASSPDRVRNTQYF
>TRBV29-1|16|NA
CSVEETADNMGEKLFF
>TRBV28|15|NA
CASSSSAGLRHGYTF
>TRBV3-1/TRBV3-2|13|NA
CASSQDSGNTIYF
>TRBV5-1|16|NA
CASSPRLAGGTDTQYF
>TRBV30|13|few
CAWSVREGDTQYF
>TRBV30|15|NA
CAWSHSGRGYNEQFF
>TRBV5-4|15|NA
CASSIGDRAVYEQYF
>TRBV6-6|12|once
CASQGGNQPQHF
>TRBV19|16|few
CASSIYRDRGPTEAFF
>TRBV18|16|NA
CASSARGRGSNYGYTF
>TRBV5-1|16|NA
CASSENTGVANTEAFF
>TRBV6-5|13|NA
CASTGQALYEQYF
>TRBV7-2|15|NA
CASSNQGLGVSEQFF
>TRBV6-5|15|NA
CASSYSGQTNEKLFF